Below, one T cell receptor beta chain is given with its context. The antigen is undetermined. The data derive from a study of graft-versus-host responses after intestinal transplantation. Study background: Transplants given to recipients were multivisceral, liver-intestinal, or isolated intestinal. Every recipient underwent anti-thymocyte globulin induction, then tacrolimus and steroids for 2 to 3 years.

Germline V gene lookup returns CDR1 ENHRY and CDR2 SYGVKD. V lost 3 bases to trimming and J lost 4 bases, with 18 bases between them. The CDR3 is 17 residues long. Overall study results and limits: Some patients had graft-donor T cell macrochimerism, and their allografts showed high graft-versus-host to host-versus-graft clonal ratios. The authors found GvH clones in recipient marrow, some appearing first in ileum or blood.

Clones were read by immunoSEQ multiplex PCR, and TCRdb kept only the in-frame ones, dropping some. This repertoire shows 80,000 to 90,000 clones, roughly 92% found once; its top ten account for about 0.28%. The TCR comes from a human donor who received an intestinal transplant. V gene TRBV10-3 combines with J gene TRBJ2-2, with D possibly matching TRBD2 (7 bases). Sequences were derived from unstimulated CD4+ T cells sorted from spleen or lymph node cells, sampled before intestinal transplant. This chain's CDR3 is CAISERFWGGGTGELFF. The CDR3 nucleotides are TGTGCCATCAGTGAAAGATTTTGGGGAGGGGGCACCGGGGAGCTGTTTTTT.